This T cell receptor (beta chain) derives from a study of human T cells and chemical hapten exposure. Overall study results and limits: Patch test scores rose with PT1 expanded TCR counts, a positive correlation. While controls formed fewer of them, expanded TCRs formed significantly more large CDR3 similarity clusters.

Germline values: CDR1 MNHEY, CDR2 SMNVEV (reference sequence). This CDR3 comprises 15 residues. V gave up 5 bases and J gave up 2 bases; unmatched junction bases: 9. Each CDR3 protein is one row after TCRdb ran MiXCR on the RACE reads. The table has more than 90,000 distinct CDR3 sequences, approximately 10% seen once. The sample holds a few counts of this clonotype. Its antigen is not known. Noted time point: patch test 2, 6 weeks after DPC sensitization. The treatment is: therapeutic diphenylcyclopropenone sensitization with weekly scalp DPC. Investigators collected blood before applying each patch test. Unfractionated whole blood was the source of the extracted total RNA.

The chain combines TRBV27 with TRBJ2-7, with 7 bases lining up with TRBD1. The TCR originated in a woman aged 40 to 50 with alopecia areata. Some clones in this sample may be carry-over from other donors' samples. The sample consisted of whole blood, taken in connection with sensitization to the hapten diphenylcyclopropenone (DPC). CDR3 bases: TGTGCCAGCAGTAAAGACAGGGATCGGGCCTACGAGCAGTACTTC. Translated: CASSKDRDRAYEQYF.